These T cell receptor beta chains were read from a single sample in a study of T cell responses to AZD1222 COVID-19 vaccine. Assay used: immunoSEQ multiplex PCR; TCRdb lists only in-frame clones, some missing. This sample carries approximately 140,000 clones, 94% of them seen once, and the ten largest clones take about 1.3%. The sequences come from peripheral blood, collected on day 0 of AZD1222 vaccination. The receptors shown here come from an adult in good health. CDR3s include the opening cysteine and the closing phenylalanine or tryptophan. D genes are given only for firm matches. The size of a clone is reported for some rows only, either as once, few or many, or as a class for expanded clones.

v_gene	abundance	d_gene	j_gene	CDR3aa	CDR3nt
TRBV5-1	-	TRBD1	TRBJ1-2	CASSLEARGQGNYGYTF	TGCGCCAGCAGCTTGGAGGCCAGGGGACAGGGTAACTATGGCTACACCTTC
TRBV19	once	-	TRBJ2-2	CASKRRTGELFF	TGTGCCAGTAAGAGGCGCACCGGGGAGCTGTTTTTT
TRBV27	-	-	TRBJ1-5	CASTEGSRSQPQHF	TGTGCCAGCACCGAGGGATCCAGGTCCCAGCCCCAGCATTTT
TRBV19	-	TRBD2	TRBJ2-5	CASSMGLAGAETQYF	TGTGCCAGTAGTATGGGACTAGCGGGAGCAGAGACCCAGTACTTC
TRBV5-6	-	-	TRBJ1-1	CASSSGQKTFF	TGTGCCAGCAGCTCCGGACAGAAAACTTTCTTT
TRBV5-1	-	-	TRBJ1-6	CASSTGTGNSPLHF	TGCGCCAGCAGCACTGGGACGGGAAATTCACCCCTCCACTTT
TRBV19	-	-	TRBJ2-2	CASRGVRQGFTGELFF	TGTGCCAGTAGAGGTGTTAGGCAGGGATTCACCGGGGAGCTGTTTTTT
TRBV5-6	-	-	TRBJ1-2	CASSLGGRDYGYTF	TGTGCCAGCAGCTTGGGCGGCAGGGACTATGGCTACACCTTC
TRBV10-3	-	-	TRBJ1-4	CAISESQGAGEKLFF	TGTGCCATCAGTGAGTCGCAGGGAGCGGGCGAAAAACTGTTTTTT
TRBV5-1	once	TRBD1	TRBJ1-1	CASRVGEGGSGTEAFF	TGCGCCAGCAGGGTAGGCGAAGGGGGCTCGGGTACTGAAGCTTTCTTT
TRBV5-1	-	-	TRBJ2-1	CASSRNRDPSYNEQFF	TGCGCCAGCAGCCGTAACAGAGATCCCTCCTACAATGAGCAGTTCTTC
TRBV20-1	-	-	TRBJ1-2	CSASANRLDSQGYTF	TGCAGTGCTAGTGCCAACCGCCTGGACAGTCAAGGCTACACCTTC
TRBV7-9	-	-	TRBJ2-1	CASSGQLLEGSEQFF	TGTGCCAGCAGCGGGCAACTCTTAGAAGGCAGTGAGCAGTTCTTC
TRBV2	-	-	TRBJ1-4	CAIQRGRANEKLFF	TGTGCCATCCAGCGGGGCAGGGCGAATGAAAAACTGTTTTTT
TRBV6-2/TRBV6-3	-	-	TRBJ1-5	CASSPYDLSPNQPQHF	TGTGCCAGCAGCCCTTATGACCTCTCCCCTAATCAGCCCCAGCATTTT
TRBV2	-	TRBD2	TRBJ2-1	CATSGLGGNEQFF	TGTGCCACTAGCGGGCTTGGGGGCAATGAGCAGTTCTTC
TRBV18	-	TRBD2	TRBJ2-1	CASSPQSGGGYNEQFF	TGTGCCAGCTCACCACAAAGCGGGGGGGGTTACAATGAGCAGTTCTTC
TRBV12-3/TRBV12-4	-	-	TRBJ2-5	CASGGGVRETQYF	TGTGCCAGCGGGGGAGGAGTTCGGGAGACCCAGTACTTC
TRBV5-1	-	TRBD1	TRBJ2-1	CASSLGTGSSYNEQFF	TGCGCCAGCAGCTTGGGGACAGGGAGCTCCTACAATGAGCAGTTCTTC
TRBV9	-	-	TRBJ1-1	CASSVQGTMNTEAFF	TGTGCCAGCAGCGTACAGGGTACTATGAACACTGAAGCTTTCTTT
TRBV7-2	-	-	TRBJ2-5	CASSRGQQETQYF	TGTGCCAGCAGCCGCGGACAGCAAGAGACCCAGTACTTC
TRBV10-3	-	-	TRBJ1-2	CAISAPNYGYTF	TGTGCCATCTCGGCGCCTAACTATGGCTACACCTTC
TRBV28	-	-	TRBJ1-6	CASKTESSYNSPLHF	TGTGCCAGCAAAACGGAGAGCTCCTATAATTCACCCCTCCACTTT
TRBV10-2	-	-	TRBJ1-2	CASSPRGYGYTF	TGCGCCAGCAGTCCCAGGGGATATGGCTACACCTTC
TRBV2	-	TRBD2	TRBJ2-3	CASRGLAGGTDTQYF	TGTGCCAGCAGGGGACTAGCGGGAGGGACAGATACGCAGTATTTT
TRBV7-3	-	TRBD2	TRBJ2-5	CASSLTGGETQYF	TGTGCCAGCAGCTTAACGGGAGGGGAGACCCAGTACTTC
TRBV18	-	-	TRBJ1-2	CASSYNRASNGYTF	TGTGCCAGCTCATATAACAGGGCATCGAATGGCTACACCTTC
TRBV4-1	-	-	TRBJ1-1	CASSRTGDTEAFF	TGCGCCAGCAGCAGAACCGGGGACACTGAAGCTTTCTTT
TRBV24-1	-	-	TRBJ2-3	CATSDLPGRSASTDTQYF	TGTGCCACCAGTGATTTGCCCGGCAGGTCCGCTAGCACAGATACGCAGTATTTT
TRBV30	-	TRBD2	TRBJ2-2	CAHTIGAGSDTGELFF	TGTGCCCACACTATAGGAGCGGGAAGTGACACCGGGGAGCTGTTTTTT
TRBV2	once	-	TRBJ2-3	CASSSISVTDTQYF	TGTGCCAGCAGCAGCATAAGTGTCACAGATACGCAGTATTTT
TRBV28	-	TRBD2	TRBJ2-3	CASRLAGGGTDTQYF	TGTGCCAGCCGCCTAGCGGGGGGCGGCACAGATACGCAGTATTTT
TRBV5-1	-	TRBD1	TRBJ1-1	CASSAGRGRMATEAFF	TGCGCCAGCAGCGCCGGCAGGGGGCGGATGGCCACTGAAGCTTTCTTT
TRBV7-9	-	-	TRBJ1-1	CASSLAVGNTEAFF	TGTGCCAGCAGCTTAGCGGTGGGGAACACTGAAGCTTTCTTT
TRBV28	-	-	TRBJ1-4	CASSTGIGGNEKLFF	TGTGCCAGCAGTACAGGGATAGGGGGGAATGAAAAACTGTTTTTT
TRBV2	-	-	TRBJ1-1	CASTGNTEAFF	TGTGCCAGCACCGGGAACACTGAAGCTTTCTTT